The present TCR beta chain was sequenced within a study of blood T cell repertoires in COVID-19. V was trimmed by 4 bases and J by 0 bases, leaving 13 bases between them. Germline values: CDR1 SGHRS, CDR2 YFSETQ. The CDR3 length is 15 residues. Libraries were prepared by immunoSEQ multiplex PCR; TCRdb keeps only in-frame clonotypes and omits some of them. The profile shows 150,000 or so clones, about 79% of them singletons. Participant age was about 18 to 89 years, and participants resided in 20 to 30 US areas. What the recovered Cohort 3 donors had was two negative PCRs, clearance, or symptom resolution.

This receptor was taken from a woman between 50 and 59 years old who had recovered from COVID-19. Source material: PBMCs or T cells enriched from blood (not recorded which). The J gene is TRBJ1-1, the V gene TRBV5-1; D remains ambiguous. The CDR3 here is CASSPANRLNTEAFF. DNA for the CDR3: TGCGCCAGCAGCCCGGCTAACAGATTGAACACTGAAGCTTTCTTT.